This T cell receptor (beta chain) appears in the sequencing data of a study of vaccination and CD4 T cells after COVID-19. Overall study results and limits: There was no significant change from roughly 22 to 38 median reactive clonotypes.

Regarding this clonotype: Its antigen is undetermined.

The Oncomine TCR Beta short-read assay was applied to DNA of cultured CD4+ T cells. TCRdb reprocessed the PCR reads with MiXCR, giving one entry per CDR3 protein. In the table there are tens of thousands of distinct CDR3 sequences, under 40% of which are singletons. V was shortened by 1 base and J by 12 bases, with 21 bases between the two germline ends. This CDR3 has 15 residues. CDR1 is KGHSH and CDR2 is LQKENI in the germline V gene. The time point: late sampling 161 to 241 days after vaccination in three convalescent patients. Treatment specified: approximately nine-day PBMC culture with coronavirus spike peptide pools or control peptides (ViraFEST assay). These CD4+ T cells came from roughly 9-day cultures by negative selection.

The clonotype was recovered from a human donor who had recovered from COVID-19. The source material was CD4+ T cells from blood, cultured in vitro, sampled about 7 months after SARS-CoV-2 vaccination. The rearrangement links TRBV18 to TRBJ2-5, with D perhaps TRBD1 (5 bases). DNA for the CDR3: TGTGCCAGCTCACCACTGGCAGGGCAAGACAACTTGAAGTACTTC. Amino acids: CASSPLAGQDNLKYF.